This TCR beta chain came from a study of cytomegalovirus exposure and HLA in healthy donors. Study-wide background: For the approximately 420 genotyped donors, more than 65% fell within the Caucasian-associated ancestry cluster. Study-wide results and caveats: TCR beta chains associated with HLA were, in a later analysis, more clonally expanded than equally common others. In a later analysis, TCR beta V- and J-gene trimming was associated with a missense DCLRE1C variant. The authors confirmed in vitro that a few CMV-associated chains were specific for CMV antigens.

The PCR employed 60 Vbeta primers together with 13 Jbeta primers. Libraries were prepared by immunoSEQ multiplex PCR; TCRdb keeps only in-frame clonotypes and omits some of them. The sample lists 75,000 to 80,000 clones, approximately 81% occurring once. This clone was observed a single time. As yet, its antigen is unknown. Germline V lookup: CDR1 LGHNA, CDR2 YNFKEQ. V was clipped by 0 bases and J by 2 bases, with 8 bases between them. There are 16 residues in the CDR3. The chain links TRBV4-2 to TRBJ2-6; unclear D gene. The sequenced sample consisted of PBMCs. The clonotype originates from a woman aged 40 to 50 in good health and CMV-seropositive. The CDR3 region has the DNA TGTGCCAGCAGCCAAGATTACCAGACTGGGGCCAACGTCCTGACTTTC. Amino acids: CASSQDYQTGANVLTF.